This T cell receptor beta chain was found in a study of control samples from healthy donors and cancer patients. Profiled with immunoSEQ multiplex PCR; TCRdb holds only in-frame clones, not every one. This sample has about 130,000 clones; 80% to 95% occur once, and the top ten carry 2% to 2.5%. Between the trimmed V and J ends, which lost 6 bases and 0 bases, there was a span of 5 bases. CDR3 size: 11 residues. Germline-derived CDR1 and CDR2 are SQVTM and ANQGSEA. Input material: blood. The J gene is TRBJ1-2, the V gene TRBV29-1; D not certain. The clonotype originates from a man between 18 and 35 years old in good health. The CDR3 sequence: CSVNSNYGYTF. CDR3 bases: TGCAGCGTCAATTCTAACTATGGCTACACCTTC.